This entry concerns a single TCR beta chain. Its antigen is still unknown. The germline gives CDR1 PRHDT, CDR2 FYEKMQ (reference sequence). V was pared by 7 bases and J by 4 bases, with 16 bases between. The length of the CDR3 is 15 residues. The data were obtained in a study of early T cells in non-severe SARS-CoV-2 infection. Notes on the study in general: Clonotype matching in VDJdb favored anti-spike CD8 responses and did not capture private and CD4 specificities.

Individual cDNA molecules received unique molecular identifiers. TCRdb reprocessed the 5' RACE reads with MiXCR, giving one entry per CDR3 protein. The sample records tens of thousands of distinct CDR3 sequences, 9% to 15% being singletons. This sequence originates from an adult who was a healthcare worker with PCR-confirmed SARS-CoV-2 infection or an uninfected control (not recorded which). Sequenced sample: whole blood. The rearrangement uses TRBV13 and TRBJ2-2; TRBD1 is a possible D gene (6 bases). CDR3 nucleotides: TGTGCCAGCAAGGGGGAACAGGGCCCCACCGGGGAGCTGTTTTTT. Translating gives CASKGEQGPTGELFF.